Described below is a single T cell receptor beta chain sequence and its context. These data originate in a study of blood T cell repertoires in COVID-19. Germline assignment: CDR1 LGHDT and CDR2 YNNKEL (reference sequence). The CDR3 runs to 16 residues. Trimming pared 0 bases from V and 1 base from J, leaving 10 bases between. Assay used: immunoSEQ multiplex PCR; TCRdb lists only in-frame clones, some missing. This sample has 150,000 to 200,000 clones, with over 80% found just once. The sample consisted of peripheral blood. This sequence originates from a woman aged 30 to 39 with acute or convalescent COVID-19. V gene TRBV3-1 (or the pseudogene TRBV3-2) combines with J gene TRBJ2-1, with TRBD1 as a possible D gene (5 bases). CDR3 nucleotide sequence: TGTGCCAGCAGCCAAGATCCCAGGGCGTCCTACAATGAGCAGTTCTTC. Translation gives CASSQDPRASYNEQFF.